These 9 T cell receptor beta chains were all obtained from the same sample, sequenced in a study of T cell repertoires in cytomegalovirus infection. A single record per CDR3 protein comes from TCRdb applying MiXCR to the reads. The sample lists some 300,000 distinct CDR3 sequences; approximately 10% were seen once. Sequencing was performed on PBMCs. The receptor set was obtained from a human donor in good health (CMV status not recorded). Some clones in this sample may be carry-over from other donors' samples.

The table lists this clonotype with a few counts. The genes are TRBV20-1 and TRBJ2-1, with a tentative D call TRBD2 (6 bases). Deletions cut 0 bases from V and 1 base from J, with 10 bases between. The CDR3 covers 15 residues. Germline values: CDR1 DFQATT, CDR2 SNEGSKA (reference sequence). The CDR3 loop reads CSARDATSSYNEQFF. As DNA, the CDR3 is TGCAGTGCTAGAGACGCGACTAGTTCCTACAATGAGCAGTTCTTC.

This clonotype was observed a few times. This chain joins TRBV11-2 and TRBJ1-5, with D maybe TRBD1 (5 bases). The ends were cut back, 5 bases at V and 2 bases at J, with 7 bases in the middle. CDR1 and CDR2 (germline): SGHAT, FQNNGV. CDR3 length: 13 amino acids. As DNA, the CDR3 is TGTGCCAGCAGCGCCAGGGGCAATCAGCCCCAGCATTTT. Translation gives CASSARGNQPQHF. The variable domain in full, completed from reference TRBV11-2 and TRBJ1-5, reads EAGVAQSPRYKIIEKRQSVAFWCNPISGHATLYWYQQILGQGPKLLIQFQNNGVVDDSQLPKDRFSAERLKGVDSTLKIQPAKLEDSAVYLCASSARGNQPQHFGDGTRLSIL.

This clonotype has at least ten counts. The rearrangement joins TRBV9 to TRBJ2-5, with TRBD2 identical over 9 bases. CDR1 and CDR2 from the germline V gene are SGDLS and YYNGEE. This CDR3 is 16 amino acids long. The ends lost 3 bases at V and 2 bases at J; junction bases unmatched: 8. Here the CDR3 DNA reads TGTGCCAGCAGCGCCCCCTCGACTAGCGGTCAAGAGACCCAGTACTTC. Amino acid sequence: CASSAPSTSGQETQYF. The complete variable domain, with remaining parts taken from reference TRBV9 and TRBJ2-5, reads DSGVTQTPKHLITATGQRVTLRCSPRSGDLSVYWYQQSLDQGLQFLIQYYNGEERAKGNILERFSAQQFPDLHSELNLSSLELGDSALYFCASSAPSTSGQETQYFGPGTRLLVL.

The J gene is TRBJ2-3, the V gene TRBV28; 10 bases align to TRBD1. With 5 bases clipped from V and 5 bases from J, the junction kept 7 bases outside the gene matches. CDR3 length: 15 amino acids. Per germline, CDR1 MDHEN and CDR2 SYDVKM. The DNA of the CDR3 is TGTGCCAGCAGTGACCCGGGACAGGGGAGAGATACGCAGTATTTT. It translates to CASSDPGQGRDTQYF.

This clonotype was detected many times. The chain is built from TRBV19 and TRBJ2-6, with D perhaps TRBD1 (6 bases). The CDR3 sequence is 15 residues long. V lost 5 bases, J lost 0 bases, and 8 bases lay in between. CDR1 and CDR2 (germline): LNHDA, SQIVND (reference sequence). In nucleotides, the CDR3 is TGTGCCAGTAGTCGGACAGACTCTGGGGCCAACGTCCTGACTTTC. Protein: CASSRTDSGANVLTF. Looking up the rest from reference TRBV19 and TRBJ2-6 gives the full variable domain: DGGITQSPKYLFRKEGQNVTLSCEQNLNHDAMYWYRQDPGQGLRLIYYSQIVNDFQKGDIAEGYSVSREKKESFPLTVTSAQKNPTAFYLCASSRTDSGANVLTFGAGSRLTVL.

This clonotype was observed a handful of times. This chain joins TRBV20-1 and TRBJ1-1; D ambiguous. The ends were cut back, 3 bases at V and 0 bases at J, with 11 bases in the middle. CDR3 length equals 14 residues. Germline V gene lookup returns CDR1 DFQATT and CDR2 SNEGSKA (reference sequence). For the CDR3, the DNA is TGCAGTGCTAGCCCCACTTCCTTGAACACTGAAGCTTTCTTT. Translation: CSASPTSLNTEAFF.

This clonotype came up many times. The J gene is TRBJ1-1, the V gene TRBV20-1; D is ambiguous. The CDR3 length is 13 residues. CDR1 and CDR2 from the germline V gene are DFQATT and SNEGSKA (reference sequence). Deletions cut 3 bases from V and 4 bases from J, with 12 bases between. CDR3 sequence reads: CSARQPGRTEAFF. The CDR3 coding sequence is TGCAGTGCTAGGCAGCCCGGACGCACTGAAGCTTTCTTT.

In its sample, this clonotype was seen many times. This chain connects TRBV7-8 to TRBJ2-2; 9 bases map to TRBD1. Germline V gene data show CDR1 as SGHVS and CDR2 as FQNEAQ. CDR3 length equals 18 residues. After removal of 2 bases from V and 7 bases from J, the junction contained 14 bases not matched to a gene. CDR3 amino acids: CASSLLHTGGYNGGELFF. The CDR3 bases are TGTGCCAGCAGCTTACTCCACACAGGGGGCTATAATGGCGGGGAGCTGTTTTTT.

The V call is TRBV28, the J call TRBJ2-1; D remains unclear. CDR3 length equals 14 residues. Trimming stripped 3 bases from V and 6 bases from J, with 12 bases between. Germline V gene lookup returns CDR1 MDHEN and CDR2 SYDVKM. The CDR3 coding sequence is TGTGCCAGCAGTTTCCCCGTAAATGGCAATGAGCAGTTCTTC. Residues: CASSFPVNGNEQFF. The variable domain in full, with the rest retrieved from reference TRBV28 and TRBJ2-1, is DVKVTQSSRYLVKRTGEKVFLECVQDMDHENMFWYRQDPGLGLRLIYFSYDVKMKEKGDIPEGYSVSREKKERFSLILESASTNQTSMYLCASSFPVNGNEQFFGPGTRLTVL.